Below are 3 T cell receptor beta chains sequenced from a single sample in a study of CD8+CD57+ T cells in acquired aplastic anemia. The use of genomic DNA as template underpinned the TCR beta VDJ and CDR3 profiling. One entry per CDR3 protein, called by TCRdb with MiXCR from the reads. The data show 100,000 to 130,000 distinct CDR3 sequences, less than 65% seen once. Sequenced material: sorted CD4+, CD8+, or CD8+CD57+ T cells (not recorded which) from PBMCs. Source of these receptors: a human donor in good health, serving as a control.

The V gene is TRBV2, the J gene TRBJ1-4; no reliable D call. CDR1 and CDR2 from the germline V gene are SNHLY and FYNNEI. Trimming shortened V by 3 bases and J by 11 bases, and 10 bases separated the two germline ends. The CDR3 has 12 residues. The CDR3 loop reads CASSESTTKLFF. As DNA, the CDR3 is TGTGCCAGCAGTGAGTCCACGACGAAACTGTTTTTT.

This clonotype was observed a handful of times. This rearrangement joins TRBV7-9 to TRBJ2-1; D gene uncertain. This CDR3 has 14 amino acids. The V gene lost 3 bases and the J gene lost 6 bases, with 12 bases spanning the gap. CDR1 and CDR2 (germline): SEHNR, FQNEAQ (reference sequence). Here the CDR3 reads CASSFASGINEQFF. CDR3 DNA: TGTGCCAGCAGCTTTGCTAGTGGTATCAATGAGCAGTTCTTC.

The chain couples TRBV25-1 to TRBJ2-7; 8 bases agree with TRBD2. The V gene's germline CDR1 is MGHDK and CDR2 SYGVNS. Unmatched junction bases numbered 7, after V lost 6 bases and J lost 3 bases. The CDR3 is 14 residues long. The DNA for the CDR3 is TGTGCCAGCAGCCGGACCGGGACTAGCTACGAGCAGTACTTC. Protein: CASSRTGTSYEQYF.